The 20 T cell receptor beta chains listed next were all sequenced from one sample in a study of beta chain features in type 1 diabetes. Expressed TCRB transcripts were sequenced, since all the RNA that had been isolated was reverse transcribed. Clones were sequenced by immunoSEQ multiplex PCR, and TCRdb holds only the in-frame ones, with some missing. Of about 900,000 clones in the sample, roughly 17% were seen once. The sample was naive CD4+ T cells from blood. These receptors were obtained from a woman between 18 and 29 years old in good health.

This sequence joins TRBV6-5 and TRBJ2-7; 9 positions match TRBD2. Germline CDR1 is MNHEY and CDR2 is SVGAGI. The CDR3 has 14 residues. The V and J ends lost 2 bases and 4 bases, in that order; junction bases with no gene match: 3. The CDR3 DNA reads as TGTGCCAGCAGTTACGGGCGGGAGGGTTACGAGCAGTACTTC. It specifies CASSYGREGYEQYF.

This clone has only a few counts. The chain uses TRBV7-3 and TRBJ2-7, with no clear D. CDR1 and CDR2 (germline): SGHTA, FQGTGA. Trimming cost V 5 bases and J 3 bases, with 11 bases left between them. There are 13 residues in the CDR3. CDR3 in DNA: TGTGCCAGCAGCCACGGACGGTACTACGAGCAGTACTTC. Translation: CASSHGRYYEQYF.

This chain joins TRBV7-2 and TRBJ2-2; a possible D gene is TRBD1 (7 bases). Germline V lookup: CDR1 SGHTA, CDR2 FQGNSA. The CDR3 runs to 17 residues. The V end was cut by 2 bases, the J end by 2 bases, with 15 bases between. The CDR3 here is CASSLPRGAINTGELFF. DNA for the CDR3: TGTGCCAGCAGCTTACCCAGGGGGGCCATAAACACCGGGGAGCTGTTTTTT.

This clone was seen more than once but under ten times. The chain recombines TRBV6-1 with TRBJ2-4, with D perhaps matching TRBD1 (6 bases). Trimming stripped 0 bases from V and 0 bases from J, with 9 bases between. Germline CDR1 MNHNS, CDR2 SASEGT. CDR3 length: 16 amino acids. CDR3 sequence reads: CASSEAGAVAKNIQYF. CDR3 nucleotide sequence: TGTGCCAGCAGTGAAGCGGGGGCGGTAGCCAAAAACATTCAGTACTTC.

This clone came up a few times. This chain joins TRBV25-1 and TRBJ2-5; 7 nucleotides match TRBD2. This CDR3 is 15 amino acids long. In germline, CDR1 is MGHDK, CDR2 SYGVNS. V shed 4 bases, J shed 5 bases, and the junction held 10 bases outside the gene matches. In nucleotides, the CDR3 is TGTGCCAGCAGTGGTAGCGGGCCGCGCGGGGAGACCCAGTACTTC. This translates into CASSGSGPRGETQYF. Together with reference TRBV25-1 and TRBJ2-5, the CDR3 gives the full variable domain: EADIYQTPRYLVIGTGKKITLECSQTMGHDKMYWYQQDPGMELHLIHYSYGVNSTEKGDLSSESTVSRIRTEHFPLTLESARPSHTSQYLCASSGSGPRGETQYFGPGTRLLVL.

This chain joins TRBV2 and TRBJ2-1; 12 bases are shared with TRBD2. Trimming cost V 8 bases and J 0 bases; bases outside gene matches: 17. This CDR3 comprises 20 residues. The V gene's germline CDR1 is SNHLY and CDR2 FYNNEI. CDR3 amino acids: CASGRAGTSGRPISYNEQFF. Here the CDR3 DNA reads TGTGCCAGCGGCAGGGCCGGGACTAGCGGGCGACCTATCTCCTACAATGAGCAGTTCTTC.

The CDR3: CASSARTSNQPQHF. The CDR3, as DNA: TGTGCCAGCAGTGCCAGGACTAGCAATCAGCCCCAGCATTTT. The rearrangement uses TRBV2 and TRBJ1-5, with unresolved D. V lost 4 bases to trimming and J lost 0 bases, with 7 bases between them. Per the germline V gene, CDR1 is SNHLY and CDR2 is FYNNEI. The CDR3 consists of 14 residues.

This chain uses TRBV28 with TRBJ1-2; D unresolved. CDR1 and CDR2 (germline): MDHEN, SYDVKM. Trimming took off 6 bases at V and 4 bases at J, with 9 bases between the two ends. The length of the CDR3 is 12 residues. The CDR3: CASRGYPYGYTF. In DNA, the CDR3 is TGTGCCAGCAGAGGGTACCCCTATGGCTACACCTTC.

This clone was detected only a few times. The same CDR3 can be traced to other DNA sequences in this sample. The chain joins TRBV18 to TRBJ2-7, with 8 positions matching TRBD2. Unmatched junction bases numbered 4, after V lost 6 bases and J lost 3 bases. This CDR3 spans 13 amino acids. Germline CDR1 reads KGHSH; CDR2 reads LQKENI. CDR3 amino acids: CASSPGTSYEQYF. CDR3 sequence (DNA): TGTGCCAGCTCTCCCGGGACTAGCTACGAGCAGTACTTC. Combining the CDR3 with reference TRBV18 and TRBJ2-7 gives the whole variable domain NAGVMQNPRHLVRRRGQEARLRCSPMKGHSHVYWYRQLPEEGLKFMVYLQKENIIDESGMPKERFSAEFPKEGPSILRIQQVVRGDSAAYFCASSPGTSYEQYFGPGTRLTVT.

This clone was counted between two and nine times. The J gene is TRBJ2-7, the V gene TRBV5-4; 7 positions match TRBD2. The V gene end was trimmed by 4 bases and the J gene end by 3 bases; junction bases not matched to a gene: 10. The CDR3 spans 15 residues. Looked up from germline, CDR1 is SGHNT and CDR2 is YYREEE (reference sequence). The CDR3 nucleotides read TGTGCCAGCAGCAAGGGACTACCCGGAGACTACGAGCAGTACTTC. It encodes CASSKGLPGDYEQYF.

The sample holds a few counts of this clone. The V call is TRBV7-8, the J call TRBJ2-1; TRBD1 agrees at 10 bases. CDR1 SGHVS and CDR2 FQNEAQ come from the germline V gene. The length of the CDR3 is 17 residues. Losses at the gene ends were 4 bases for V and 3 bases for J; bases not matched to a gene: 9. The CDR3 sequence is CASSSRIRDRGYNEQFF. The DNA of the CDR3 is TGTGCCAGCAGCTCCCGAATTAGGGACAGGGGCTACAATGAGCAGTTCTTC.

The rearrangement joins TRBV7-2 to TRBJ2-5; 7 nucleotides match TRBD1. Germline V lookup: CDR1 SGHTA, CDR2 FQGNSA. The CDR3 contains 13 residues. V shed 5 bases, J shed 3 bases, and the junction held 3 bases outside the gene matches. The CDR3 DNA follows: TGTGCCAGCAGCCGGGACAGAGAAGAGACCCAGTACTTC. Translation gives CASSRDREETQYF.

The V and J genes are TRBV11-1 and TRBJ1-1; no clear D. The CDR3 has 14 residues. V lost 4 bases, J lost 1 base, and 10 bases lay in between. Germline CDR1 SGHAT, CDR2 FQDESV (reference sequence). CDR3 amino acids: CASSSQERNTEAFF. Written as DNA, the CDR3 is TGTGCCAGCAGCTCGCAGGAACGGAACACTGAAGCTTTCTTT.

This clone was found a few times. The rearrangement joins TRBV7-2 to TRBJ2-3; 13 bases line up with TRBD2. The CDR3 has 18 amino acids. Germline V gene data show CDR1 as SGHTA and CDR2 as FQGNSA. After removal of 5 bases from V and 2 bases from J, the junction contained 10 bases not matched to a gene. CDR3 in DNA: TGTGCCAGCAGCATCCGATCCGGGACTAGCGGGATCACAGATACGCAGTATTTT. Its translation: CASSIRSGTSGITDTQYF.

J is TRBJ2-7 and V is TRBV15; 10 bases map to TRBD1. The CDR3 runs to 15 residues. V lost 5 bases, J lost 3 bases, and 7 bases stayed unmatched. Germline CDR1 LNHNV, CDR2 YYDKDF (reference sequence). The chain's CDR3 is CATSGQTGGGYEQYF. The DNA of the CDR3 is TGTGCCACCAGCGGACAGACAGGGGGCGGCTACGAGCAGTACTTC. Combining the CDR3 with reference TRBV15 and TRBJ2-7 gives the whole variable domain DAMVIQNPRYQVTQFGKPVTLSCSQTLNHNVMYWYQQKSSQAPKLLFHYYDKDFNNEADTPDNFQSRRPNTSFCFLDIRSPGLGDTAMYLCATSGQTGGGYEQYFGPGTRLTVT.

The chain links TRBV14 to TRBJ2-4, with D possibly TRBD2 on 6 matching bases. The CDR3 is 16 amino acids. Germline V gives CDR1 SGHDN, CDR2 FVKESK. The V end lost 5 bases, the J end lost 9 bases, and 23 bases lay between the germline ends. The CDR3 loop reads CASSSYSGVEYGIQYF. The CDR3 bases are TGTGCCAGCAGCTCCTACTCGGGGGTGGAATATGGCATTCAGTACTTC.

V gene TRBV7-2 combines with J gene TRBJ2-7; possible D gene TRBD1, 6 bases. The V gene's germline CDR1 is SGHTA and CDR2 FQGNSA. The CDR3 consists of 17 residues. The germline V and J ends were trimmed by 2 bases and 0 bases, with 17 bases remaining between them. The CDR3 loop is CASSLRVQGLTSYEQYF. CDR3 nucleotides: TGTGCCAGCAGCTTAAGGGTACAGGGTTTAACCTCCTACGAGCAGTACTTC.

As for this clone: The junction differs from germline at one of its ends, possibly a read error. The chain uses TRBV7-9 and TRBJ2-1, with 9 bases identical to TRBD2. Germline assignment: CDR1 SEHNR and CDR2 FQNEAQ (reference sequence). This CDR3 has 15 residues. The CDR3, as DNA: TGTGCCAGCAGCCTAGCGGGAAAGGCCTACAATGAGCAGTTCTTC. Translated, it gives CASSLAGKAYNEQFF.

V usage is TRBV7-8 and J usage is TRBJ1-2; D not resolved. Germline CDR1 SGHVS, CDR2 FQNEAQ. The CDR3 loop spans 12 amino acids. V was trimmed by 5 bases and J by 2 bases, leaving 6 bases between them. The chain's CDR3 is CASSQSNYGYTF. The DNA of the CDR3 is TGTGCCAGCAGCCAGTCCAACTATGGCTACACCTTC.

J is TRBJ2-1 and V is TRBV7-2; a possible D gene is TRBD1 (6 bases). Germline V CDR1 and CDR2: SGHTA, FQGNSA. V was clipped by 1 base and J by 7 bases, with 14 bases between them. This CDR3 contains 15 residues. CDR3 DNA sequence: TGTGCCAGCAGCTTAGTTCGGTCGAGGGGGAATGAGCAGTTCTTC. It codes for CASSLVRSRGNEQFF.